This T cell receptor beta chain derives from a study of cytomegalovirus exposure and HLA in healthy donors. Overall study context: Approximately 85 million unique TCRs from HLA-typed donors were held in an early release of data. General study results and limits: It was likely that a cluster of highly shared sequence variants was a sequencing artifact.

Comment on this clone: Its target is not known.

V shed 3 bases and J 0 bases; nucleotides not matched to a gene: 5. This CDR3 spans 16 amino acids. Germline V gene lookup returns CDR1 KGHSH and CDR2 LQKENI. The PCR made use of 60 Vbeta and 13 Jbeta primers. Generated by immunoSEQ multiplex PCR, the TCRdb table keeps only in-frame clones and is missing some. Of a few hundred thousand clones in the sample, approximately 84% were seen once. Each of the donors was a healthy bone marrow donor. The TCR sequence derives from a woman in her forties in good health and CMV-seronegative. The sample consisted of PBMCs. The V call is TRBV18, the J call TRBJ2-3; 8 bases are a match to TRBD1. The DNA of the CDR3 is TGTGCCAGCTCACCTACGGGACAGGAGAGCACAGATACGCAGTATTTT. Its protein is CASSPTGQESTDTQYF.